This TCR beta chain was recorded in a study of blood T cell repertoires in COVID-19 (dated by TCRdb to the early 2020s). About the study as a whole: The collaborator samples originated in the United States, Italy and Spain and spanned the acute and convalescent phases of COVID-19. The material from the prospective study consisted of cDNA or gDNA derived from T cells, B-cell-depleted T cells, or PBMCs. Deeply sampled blood TCRbeta repertoires from subjects exposed to, actively infected with, or recovered from COVID-19 were included in the dataset. The repertoires were released in a freely available public database intended as a resource for research on the immune response to SARS-CoV-2. The samples were drawn from the first 160 participants of the ongoing ImmuneRACE study and from about 1,200 subjects provided by 6 global collaborators. The sample metadata nearly always contained a de-identified subject ID, COVID-19 status, age in years and sex. Where HLA class I and class II types were available, the types were taken from metadata supplied by the sample provider, not from assay-based typing. Overall study results and their limits: Clinical and demographic metadata were provided uncurated, with the amount varying by source and participant.

Whole blood was collected in K2EDTA tubes by collaborating institutions according to the institutions' own protocols. For TCRbeta analysis, collaborators shipped samples in one of three forms: frozen whole blood, isolated PBMCs, or DNA extracted from either of those sample types. On this clone: Its antigen remains undetermined. Base-call qualities are not available, and no considerably larger clone is one nucleotide away.

TCRbeta CDR3 regions were amplified from genomic DNA by means of the immunoSEQ Assay, a bias-controlled multiplex PCR. The authors' pipeline ran thus. The number of nucleated cells in each sample was estimated by amplification of reference gene primers within the assay. Sequence reads were collapsed and filtered to measure the absolute abundance of every unique TCRbeta CDR3 rearrangement. Productive Simpson clonality was computed per sample as the square root of Simpson's diversity index over productive rearrangements. In its TCRdb copy, this immuneACCESS table keeps in-frame sequences only and misses some clones. Where compared with another copy, unresolved V genes explain less than half of these, and the others have no known cause. Clone size and the V and J calls come from that table; the DNA yielded D and trimming. The sample includes tens of thousands of clones, with more than 65% observed a single time. The ten largest clones add up to around 21% of the sample.

The CDR3, from cysteine to phenylalanine, totals 12 residues. Of the read, only the CDR3 DNA is kept; its 36 bases are in frame from base 1. Between the V and J ends, shortened by 6 bases and 3 bases respectively, the junction contains 6 bases. The germline V gene (reference sequence) gives CDR1 as MNHNY and CDR2 as SVGAGI. This sequence was found in a woman of 80 years or more with active or convalescent COVID-19. The chain links TRBV6-6 with TRBJ1-5, with no confident D gene call. The source material was peripheral blood. The CDR3 sequence is CASRASNQPQHF. The nucleotide sequence is TGTGCCAGCAGGGCCTCCAATCAGCCCCAGCATTTT.